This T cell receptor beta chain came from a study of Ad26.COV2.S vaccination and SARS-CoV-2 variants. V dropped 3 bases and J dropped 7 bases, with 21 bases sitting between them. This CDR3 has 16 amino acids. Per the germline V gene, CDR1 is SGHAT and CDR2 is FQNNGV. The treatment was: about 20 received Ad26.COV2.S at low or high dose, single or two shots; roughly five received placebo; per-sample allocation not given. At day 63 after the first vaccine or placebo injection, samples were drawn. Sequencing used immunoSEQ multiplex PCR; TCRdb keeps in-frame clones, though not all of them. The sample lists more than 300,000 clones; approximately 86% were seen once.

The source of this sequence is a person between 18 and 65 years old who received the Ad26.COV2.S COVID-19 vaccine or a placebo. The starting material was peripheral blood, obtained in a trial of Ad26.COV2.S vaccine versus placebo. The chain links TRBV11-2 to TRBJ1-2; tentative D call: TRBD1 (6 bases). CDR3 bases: TGTGCCAGCAGCTTCACAGCAGGGGAGTTGGGAGGTGGCTACACCTTC. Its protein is CASSFTAGELGGGYTF.